Presented here are 9 T cell receptor beta chains from one specimen sequenced in a study of T cells in localized non-small cell lung cancer. Here immunoSEQ multiplex PCR was the method, and the copy in TCRdb shows in-frame clones only, minus some. The data hold around 48,000 clones, with roughly 77% observed a single time. Specimen: peripheral blood, collected before any cancer treatment. The receptors come from a man between 40 and 75 years old with stage I squamous cell lung carcinoma.

The chain recombines TRBV12-2 with TRBJ2-7. TRBV12-2 has pseudogene status. The CDR3 extends over 13 amino acids. The CDR3 DNA sequence: TGTGCAAGTCGCCTCACCCACCACTACGAGCAGTACTTC. It is translated as CASRLTHHYEQYF.

Ten or more counts support this clone. The chain joins TRBV2 to TRBJ1-1, with D perhaps matching TRBD1 (5 bases). Trimming cost V 1 base and J 7 bases, with 13 bases left between them. The CDR3 is 14 amino acids. CDR1 and CDR2 (germline): SNHLY, FYNNEI. The CDR3 bases are TGTGCCAGCAGTGAAGTAGAGGGGAGGGATGAAGCTTTCTTT. Its protein is CASSEVEGRDEAFF.

The V gene is TRBV20-1, the J gene TRBJ2-1; D gene ambiguous. Trimming took 5 bases from V and 10 from J, leaving 12 bases between them. This CDR3 is 11 amino acids long. The germline gives CDR1 DFQATT, CDR2 SNEGSKA (reference sequence). The CDR3 DNA reads as TGCAGTGCTGCCGGGCCGATCGAGCAGTTCTTC. Amino acid sequence: CSAAGPIEQFF.

This clone was picked up one time. This chain joins TRBV19 and TRBJ2-7; D call uncertain. The CDR3 is 14 residues long. Germline values: CDR1 LNHDA, CDR2 SQIVND (reference sequence). Trimming took 3 bases from V and 2 from J, leaving 11 bases between them. In DNA form, the CDR3 reads TGTGCCAGTAGTATTTCGCCAGACCCCTACGAGCAGTACTTC. As protein: CASSISPDPYEQYF. Full variable domain (rest looked up from reference TRBV19 and TRBJ2-7): DGGITQSPKYLFRKEGQNVTLSCEQNLNHDAMYWYRQDPGQGLRLIYYSQIVNDFQKGDIAEGYSVSREKKESFPLTVTSAQKNPTAFYLCASSISPDPYEQYFGPGTRLTVT.

V is TRBV28 and J is TRBJ2-2; 9 bases map to TRBD1. CDR3 length: 15 amino acids. V shed 7 bases, J shed 4 bases, and the junction held 7 bases outside the gene matches. Germline V lookup: CDR1 MDHEN, CDR2 SYDVKM. CDR3: CASIPGTGPTGELFF. In DNA, the CDR3 is TGTGCCAGCATCCCCGGGACAGGGCCCACCGGGGAGCTGTTTTTT.

V usage is TRBV2 and J usage is TRBJ1-5; a possible D gene is TRBD1 (6 bases). The CDR3 has 13 residues. The germline gives CDR1 SNHLY, CDR2 FYNNEI. Trimming stripped 6 bases from V and 5 bases from J, with 11 bases between. CDR3 protein: CASREQGYQPQHF. DNA for the CDR3: TGTGCCAGCAGGGAACAGGGTTATCAGCCCCAGCATTTT.

The chain is built from TRBV4-2 and TRBJ2-5; 10 positions agree with TRBD2. Germline lookup yields CDR1 LGHNA and CDR2 YNFKEQ. The CDR3 is 17 residues long. V trimming: 0 bases; J trimming: 2 bases; junction bases outside the gene matches: 6. CDR3 protein: CASSQDSSGGPQETQYF. CDR3 bases: TGTGCCAGCAGCCAAGATTCTAGCGGGGGACCTCAAGAGACCCAGTACTTC.

The rearrangement joins TRBV6-5 to TRBJ1-4, with D hard to call. Germline CDR1 is MNHEY and CDR2 is SVGAGI. The V gene lost 8 bases and the J gene lost 4 bases, with 17 bases spanning the gap. This CDR3 spans 15 amino acids. The CDR3: CASAKGGSYNEKLFF. CDR3 nucleotides: TGTGCCAGCGCCAAAGGCGGCTCTTATAATGAAAAACTGTTTTTT.

The rearrangement links TRBV7-3 to TRBJ2-3; TRBD2 agrees at 14 bases. From germline, CDR1 is SGHTA and CDR2 FQGTGA. The CDR3 loop spans 18 amino acids. V gave up 5 bases and J gave up 3 bases; unmatched junction bases: 10. CDR3 DNA: TGTGCCAGCAGCGGCTCCGGGACTAGCGGGGGACTAACAGATACGCAGTATTTT. Translation: CASSGSGTSGGLTDTQYF.